Listed here are 6 T cell receptor beta chains from one sample, sequenced in a study of T cells after yellow fever vaccination. From the 5' RACE reads, TCRdb called clonotypes with MiXCR, one entry per CDR3 protein. The table includes 400,000 or so distinct CDR3 sequences, approximately 18% detected once. The sequencing here drew on PBMCs, taken before the yellow fever booster vaccination. The origin of the receptors is a man between 18 and 35 years old who received the YFV17D yellow fever vaccine.

This chain links TRBV7-6 with TRBJ2-2, with 10 bases identical to TRBD2. From germline, CDR1 is SGHVS and CDR2 FNYEAQ. Losses at the gene ends were 3 bases for V and 8 bases for J; bases not matched to a gene: 6. This CDR3 has 15 residues. This CDR3 is CASSFGTSDVGELFF. The CDR3 DNA reads as TGTGCCAGCAGCTTTGGGACTAGCGACGTAGGGGAGCTGTTTTTT.

This rearrangement joins TRBV4-3 to TRBJ1-1, with a weak D call TRBD1 (5 bases). The V gene's germline CDR1 is LGHNA and CDR2 YSLEER. V was trimmed by 0 bases and J by 6 bases, leaving 5 bases between them. The CDR3 runs to 12 residues. The chain's CDR3 is CASSQEGAEAFF. The CDR3 nucleotides are TGCGCCAGCAGCCAAGAGGGGGCTGAAGCTTTCTTT.

V usage is TRBV6-1 and J usage is TRBJ2-1, with 11 nucleotides matching TRBD2. This CDR3 comprises 15 residues. CDR1 MNHNS and CDR2 SASEGT come from the germline V gene. The ends lost 5 bases at V and 5 bases at J; junction bases unmatched: 5. The CDR3 DNA is TGTGCCAGCAGTTTTAGCGGGGGGGTGAACAATGAGCAGTTCTTC. Translating gives CASSFSGGVNNEQFF.

The gene calls are TRBV5-1 and TRBJ2-5; 10 bases are shared with TRBD1. Germline assignment: CDR1 SGHRS and CDR2 YFSETQ. V was clipped by 2 bases and J by 4 bases; unmatched bases: 8. The CDR3 spans 16 residues. The CDR3 DNA reads as TGCGCCAGCAGCTTAGAGGGGACAGGGGATGGAGAGACCCAGTACTTC. Its protein product is CASSLEGTGDGETQYF.

At least ten counts were recorded for this clonotype. The chain uses TRBV7-9 and TRBJ2-7; D is tentatively TRBD1 or TRBD2 (6 bases each). V shed 5 bases and J shed 7 bases, with 18 bases lying between them. The CDR3 runs 14 residues. The V gene's germline CDR1 is SEHNR and CDR2 FQNEAQ (reference sequence). The CDR3 loop reads CASSREGGIGEQYV. The CDR3 nucleotides read TGTGCCAGCAGCCGCGAAGGGGGGATAGGGGAGCAGTACGTC.

The CDR3 sequence: CASQPGSLTGELFF. In nucleotides, the CDR3 is TGTGCCAGCCAACCGGGCTCCCTCACCGGGGAGCTGTTTTTT. The V gene is TRBV7-8, the J gene TRBJ2-2; D unclear. The ends were cut back, 8 bases at V and 4 bases at J, with 14 bases in the middle. Germline V gene lookup returns CDR1 SGHVS and CDR2 FQNEAQ. The CDR3 runs to 14 residues. Full variable domain (rest looked up from reference TRBV7-8 and TRBJ2-2): GAGVSQSPRYKVAKRGQDVALRCDPISGHVSLFWYQQALGQGPEFLTYFQNEAQLDKSGLPSDRFFAERPEGSVSTLKIQRTQQEDSAVYLCASQPGSLTGELFFGEGSRLTVL.